Listed below are T cell receptor beta chains from one sample, sequenced in a study of blood T cell repertoires in COVID-19. Generated by immunoSEQ multiplex PCR, the TCRdb table keeps only in-frame clones and is missing some. The table lists 250,000 or so clones, 85% to 90% of them singletons. Source material: PBMCs or T cells enriched from blood (not recorded which). The receptors here all came from a man aged 35 to 55 who had recovered from COVID-19. The CDR3 runs from the conserved cysteine through the conserved F or W. A D gene is named only where the DNA matches it firmly. Clone size is shown for a subset of rows, as once, few, many or a class of expanded clone.

D: NA; V: TRBV5-6; size: NA; length: 16; J: TRBJ1-5; CDR3: CASSLNPGYSNQPQHF; DNA: TGTGCCAGCAGCTTGAACCCAGGGTATAGCAATCAGCCCCAGCATTTT
D: NA; V: TRBV3-1/TRBV3-2; size: NA; length: 13; J: TRBJ2-1; CDR3: CASSQDRYNEQFF; DNA: TGTGCCAGCAGCCAAGATCGCTACAATGAGCAGTTCTTC
D: NA; V: TRBV7-9; size: NA; length: 16; J: TRBJ2-7; CDR3: CASSLAQTSEDREQYF; DNA: TGTGCCAGCAGCTTAGCCCAGACCTCCGAGGATCGCGAGCAGTACTTC
D: TRBD1; V: TRBV30; size: NA; length: 13; J: TRBJ2-7; CDR3: CAWTGTGVYEQYF; DNA: TGTGCCTGGACCGGGACAGGGGTCTACGAGCAGTACTTC
D: NA; V: TRBV6-5; size: NA; length: 14; J: TRBJ1-1; CDR3: CASSYRQANTEAFF; DNA: TGTGCCAGCAGTTACCGCCAGGCGAACACTGAAGCTTTCTTT
D: NA; V: TRBV5-5; size: NA; length: 19; J: TRBJ2-7; CDR3: CASSLAHTQVRSYRYEQYF; DNA: TGTGCCAGCAGCTTGGCTCATACACAGGTGCGATCCTACCGCTACGAGCAGTACTTC
D: TRBD1; V: TRBV20-1; size: NA; length: 15; J: TRBJ2-1; CDR3: CSASPMKGAYNEQFF; DNA: TGCAGTGCTAGTCCCATGAAGGGGGCGTACAATGAGCAGTTCTTC
D: TRBD2; V: TRBV28; size: NA; length: 20; J: TRBJ2-2; CDR3: CASSLPGLAGEGSRTGELFF; DNA: TGTGCCAGCAGTCTACCGGGACTAGCGGGAGAAGGGAGTCGGACCGGGGAGCTGTTTTTT
D: TRBD1; V: TRBV7-3; size: NA; length: 14; J: TRBJ2-7; CDR3: CASSSGGSSYEQYF; DNA: TGTGCCAGCAGCTCAGGGGGTAGCTCCTACGAGCAGTACTTC
D: NA; V: TRBV5-5; size: once; length: 15; J: TRBJ2-2; CDR3: CASSRTPVNTGELFF; DNA: TGTGCCAGCAGCCGAACGCCAGTGAACACCGGGGAGCTGTTTTTT
D: NA; V: TRBV19; size: NA; length: 13; J: TRBJ2-1; CDR3: CASSIDGAGKQFF; DNA: TGTGCCAGTAGTATAGATGGGGCAGGGAAGCAGTTCTTC
D: TRBD2; V: TRBV5-5; size: NA; length: 15; J: TRBJ2-7; CDR3: CASSPWLAGRDEQYF; DNA: TGTGCCAGCAGCCCGTGGCTAGCGGGGCGTGACGAGCAGTACTTC
D: NA; V: TRBV7-3; size: once; length: 14; J: TRBJ1-2; CDR3: CASSPTAGRDGYTF; DNA: TGTGCCAGCAGCCCCACCGCGGGGCGGGATGGCTACACCTTC
D: NA; V: TRBV19; size: NA; length: 13; J: TRBJ2-5; CDR3: CASTDRTQETQYF; DNA: TGTGCCAGTACCGACAGGACACAAGAGACCCAGTACTTC
D: NA; V: TRBV6-5; size: NA; length: 15; J: TRBJ2-5; CDR3: CASSYPGAQQETQYF; DNA: TGTGCCAGCAGTTACCCAGGGGCCCAACAAGAGACCCAGTACTTC
D: TRBD2; V: TRBV6-2/TRBV6-3; size: NA; length: 16; J: TRBJ2-7; CDR3: CASSSRTSGSSYEQYF; DNA: TGTGCCAGCAGTTCCCGGACTAGCGGGAGCTCCTACGAGCAGTACTTC
D: TRBD2; V: TRBV2; size: NA; length: 15; J: TRBJ2-2; CDR3: CASTVGTRSVGELFF; DNA: TGTGCCAGCACGGTTGGGACTAGATCGGTCGGGGAGCTGTTTTTT
D: NA; V: TRBV6-2/TRBV6-3; size: NA; length: 15; J: TRBJ2-7; CDR3: CASTPGNSRTYEQYF; DNA: TGTGCCAGCACCCCCGGTAATAGCCGTACCTACGAGCAGTACTTC
D: TRBD1; V: TRBV5-1; size: NA; length: 15; J: TRBJ1-2; CDR3: CASSLDDRARSGYTF; DNA: TGCGCCAGCAGCTTGGACGACAGGGCGAGGAGTGGCTACACCTTC
D: NA; V: TRBV7-3; size: NA; length: 13; J: TRBJ2-7; CDR3: CASSFDSSYEQYF; DNA: TGTGCCAGCAGCTTTGACAGCTCCTACGAGCAGTACTTC
D: TRBD1; V: TRBV27; size: NA; length: 16; J: TRBJ1-3; CDR3: CASSQNRGPSRNTIYF; DNA: TGTGCCAGCAGTCAAAACAGGGGCCCTTCTAGAAACACCATATATTTT
D: TRBD1; V: TRBV15; size: NA; length: 15; J: TRBJ1-2; CDR3: CATSGQGAVGYGYTF; DNA: TGTGCCACCTCTGGACAGGGGGCTGTAGGATATGGCTACACCTTC
D: TRBD1; V: TRBV5-1; size: few; length: 14; J: TRBJ1-6; CDR3: CASRPTGDNSPLHF; DNA: TGCGCCAGCAGACCGACAGGGGACAATTCACCCCTCCACTTT
D: TRBD1; V: TRBV5-1; size: NA; length: 18; J: TRBJ2-7; CDR3: CASSWTDEDRVASYEQYF; DNA: TGCGCCAGCAGCTGGACCGACGAGGACAGGGTAGCCTCCTACGAGCAGTACTTC
D: TRBD2; V: TRBV19; size: NA; length: 16; J: TRBJ2-7; CDR3: CASSSTSGRAPYEQYF; DNA: TGTGCCAGTAGTTCCACTAGCGGGAGGGCCCCTTACGAGCAGTACTTC
D: TRBD1; V: TRBV4-3; size: NA; length: 14; J: TRBJ2-7; CDR3: CASSLLTGTHEQYF; DNA: TGCGCCAGCAGCCTGCTGACAGGGACCCACGAGCAGTACTTC
D: NA; V: TRBV7-9; size: NA; length: 14; J: TRBJ1-1; CDR3: CASSLLGGTAEAFF; DNA: TGTGCCAGCAGCTTATTGGGGGGTACCGCTGAAGCTTTCTTT
D: TRBD2; V: TRBV6-5; size: NA; length: 16; J: TRBJ2-3; CDR3: CASSYLPAGGTDTQYF; DNA: TGTGCCAGCAGTTACCTCCCAGCGGGAGGCACAGATACGCAGTATTTT
D: TRBD2; V: TRBV7-2; size: NA; length: 14; J: TRBJ2-7; CDR3: CASSFTSGSDEQYF; DNA: TGTGCCAGCAGTTTTACTAGCGGGAGCGACGAGCAGTACTTC
D: NA; V: TRBV5-4; size: NA; length: 14; J: TRBJ1-3; CDR3: CASSSGSSGNTIYF; DNA: TGTGCCAGCAGCTCCGGGTCCTCTGGAAACACCATATATTTT
D: TRBD1; V: TRBV6-5; size: few; length: 14; J: TRBJ1-6; CDR3: CASRDRVLGPPLHF; DNA: TGTGCCAGCAGAGACAGGGTGTTAGGGCCACCCCTCCACTTT
D: NA; V: TRBV5-6; size: NA; length: 13; J: TRBJ2-7; CDR3: CASNLPSSYEQYF; DNA: TGTGCCAGCAACTTACCGAGCTCCTACGAGCAGTACTTC
D: TRBD1; V: TRBV7-3; size: NA; length: 13; J: TRBJ1-2; CDR3: CASSIGTGSGYTF; DNA: TGTGCCAGCAGCATTGGGACAGGGAGTGGCTACACCTTC
D: NA; V: TRBV4-1; size: NA; length: 16; J: TRBJ2-4; CDR3: CASRHSFLVAKNIQYF; DNA: TGCGCCAGCAGACATAGCTTTCTCGTAGCCAAAAACATTCAGTACTTC
D: TRBD2; V: TRBV6-5; size: NA; length: 14; J: TRBJ2-7; CDR3: CASSFLAGTYEQYF; DNA: TGTGCCAGCAGTTTCCTAGCGGGAACCTACGAGCAGTACTTC
D: TRBD1; V: TRBV3-1/TRBV3-2; size: many; length: 16; J: TRBJ1-2; CDR3: CASSQAPDRGGYGYTF; DNA: TGTGCCAGCAGCCAAGCTCCCGACAGGGGAGGGTATGGCTACACCTTC
D: NA; V: TRBV9; size: once; length: 16; J: TRBJ1-2; CDR3: CASSVETERSNYGYTF; DNA: TGTGCCAGCAGCGTAGAGACAGAAAGATCTAACTATGGCTACACCTTC
D: TRBD2; V: TRBV18; size: NA; length: 15; J: TRBJ2-1; CDR3: CASSLAGTSYNEQFF; DNA: TGTGCCAGCTCACTAGCGGGGACCTCCTACAATGAGCAGTTCTTC
D: NA; V: TRBV9; size: NA; length: 16; J: TRBJ1-1; CDR3: CASSGVAGSMNTEAFF; DNA: TGTGCCAGCAGCGGAGTAGCAGGGTCAATGAACACTGAAGCTTTCTTT
D: TRBD2; V: TRBV29-1; size: NA; length: 13; J: TRBJ2-4; CDR3: CSAGAGLGNIQYF; DNA: TGCAGCGCTGGGGCGGGACTAGGAAACATTCAGTACTTC
D: NA; V: TRBV12-3/TRBV12-4; size: NA; length: 13; J: TRBJ2-1; CDR3: CASSFGPNNEQFF; DNA: TGTGCCAGCAGTTTTGGGCCAAACAATGAGCAGTTCTTC
D: TRBD2; V: TRBV28; size: NA; length: 16; J: TRBJ2-5; CDR3: CASSRPGLAGLETQYF; DNA: TGTGCCAGCAGTAGGCCGGGACTAGCGGGTTTGGAGACCCAGTACTTC
D: NA; V: TRBV28; size: once; length: 15; J: TRBJ2-3; CDR3: CASSLALTRTDTQYF; DNA: TGTGCCAGCAGTTTGGCCCTGACACGCACAGATACGCAGTATTTT
D: NA; V: TRBV7-6; size: NA; length: 13; J: TRBJ1-2; CDR3: CASSLAGQRGYTF; DNA: TGTGCCAGCAGCTTAGCGGGCCAACGTGGCTACACCTTC
D: TRBD1; V: TRBV2; size: NA; length: 15; J: TRBJ2-2; CDR3: CASRWTGSDTGELFF; DNA: TGTGCCAGCAGATGGACAGGGTCGGACACCGGGGAGCTGTTTTTT
D: NA; V: TRBV6-2/TRBV6-3; size: NA; length: 14; J: TRBJ2-5; CDR3: CASSYTTSSETQYF; DNA: TGTGCCAGCAGTTACACAACATCCTCGGAGACCCAGTACTTC
D: TRBD1; V: TRBV6-5; size: NA; length: 16; J: TRBJ2-7; CDR3: CASSYSRDRAPYEQYF; DNA: TGTGCCAGCAGTTACTCTAGGGACAGGGCACCTTACGAGCAGTACTTC
D: NA; V: TRBV6-5; size: NA; length: 15; J: TRBJ1-2; CDR3: CSASGTQGSLYGYTF; DNA: TGTTCCGCCTCCGGGACACAGGGCTCTCTCTATGGCTACACCTTC
D: NA; V: TRBV10-3; size: NA; length: 13; J: TRBJ1-1; CDR3: CAIQTAGNTEAFF; DNA: TGTGCCATCCAGACAGCGGGGAACACTGAAGCTTTCTTT
D: TRBD1; V: TRBV11-3; size: NA; length: 15; J: TRBJ2-7; CDR3: CASSSYRDRGYEQYF; DNA: TGTGCCAGCAGCTCATACCGGGACAGAGGATACGAGCAGTACTTC
D: TRBD1; V: TRBV7-9; size: NA; length: 14; J: TRBJ2-1; CDR3: CASSDNYRGLEQFF; DNA: TGTGCCAGCAGCGATAACTACAGGGGGCTTGAGCAGTTCTTC
D: TRBD1; V: TRBV30; size: NA; length: 13; J: TRBJ1-2; CDR3: CAWIPGTGNGYTF; DNA: TGTGCCTGGATCCCGGGGACAGGGAATGGCTACACCTTC
D: NA; V: TRBV9; size: NA; length: 14; J: TRBJ2-2; CDR3: CASSRTGSAGELFF; DNA: TGTGCCAGCAGCCGAACAGGGAGTGCCGGGGAGCTGTTTTTT
D: NA; V: TRBV6-5; size: NA; length: 14; J: TRBJ1-2; CDR3: CASRPTGTNYGYTF; DNA: TGTGCCAGCCGTCCTACAGGAACTAACTATGGCTACACCTTC